This T cell receptor beta chain derives from a study of shared clonotypes between healthy human individuals. The CDR3 runs to 12 residues. With 5 bases removed from V and 4 bases from J, the gap between germline ends came to 8 bases. CDR1 LNHDA and CDR2 SQIVND come from the germline V gene (reference sequence). The protocol was immunoSEQ multiplex PCR, while the TCRdb copy is restricted to in-frame clones and leaves out a portion. The sample shows approximately 2,300,000 clones, about 90% of them seen only once. This clone was found once. This clonotype originated in a man younger than 35 in good health. Some clones in this sample may be carry-over from other donors' samples. The source material was naive CD4+ T cells from PBMCs. Stated subset: CD45RA+ positively selected. The chain has TRBV19 and TRBJ1-1; tentatively, D is TRBD1 (5 bases). The CDR3 DNA follows: TGTGCCAGTAGTCCCGGGGGCACTGAAGCTTTCTTT. The encoded protein is CASSPGGTEAFF.